Detailed here is one T cell receptor beta chain. In the authors' methods: Quantification of nucleated cells was approximated via reference gene primer amplification. Sequencing used immunoSEQ multiplex PCR; TCRdb keeps in-frame clones, though not all of them. For V, J and clone size, that table is used; D and trimming come from the DNA. The table includes 130,000 to 150,000 clones, roughly 90% detected once. Individuals drawn from approximately 26 US areas were roughly 18 to 95 years old. Cohorts were determined from participant-reported clinical history. The data derive from a study of blood T cell repertoires in COVID-19. The overall study: T cells, B-cell-depleted T cells, or PBMCs provided the cDNA or gDNA that served as material.

CDR1 is SEHNR, CDR2 FQNEAQ, per germline (reference sequence). V was cut by 1 base and J by 0 bases, with 10 bases left in between. The CDR3 extends over 16 amino acids. The rearrangement links TRBV7-9 to TRBJ1-3; D remains unclear. The specimen was PBMCs or T cells enriched from blood (not recorded which). The source of this sequence is a woman between 25 and 40 years old with acute COVID-19. This CDR3 reads CASSLDWSDSGNTIYF. CDR3 DNA sequence: TGTGCCAGCAGCTTAGATTGGTCAGACTCTGGAAACACCATATATTTT. The whole variable domain, filled in from reference TRBV7-9 and TRBJ1-3, reads DTGVSQNPRHKITKRGQNVTFRCDPISEHNRLYWYRQTLGQGPEFLTYFQNEAQLEKSRLLSDRFSAERPKGSFSTLEIQRTEQGDSAMYLCASSLDWSDSGNTIYFGEGSWLTVV.